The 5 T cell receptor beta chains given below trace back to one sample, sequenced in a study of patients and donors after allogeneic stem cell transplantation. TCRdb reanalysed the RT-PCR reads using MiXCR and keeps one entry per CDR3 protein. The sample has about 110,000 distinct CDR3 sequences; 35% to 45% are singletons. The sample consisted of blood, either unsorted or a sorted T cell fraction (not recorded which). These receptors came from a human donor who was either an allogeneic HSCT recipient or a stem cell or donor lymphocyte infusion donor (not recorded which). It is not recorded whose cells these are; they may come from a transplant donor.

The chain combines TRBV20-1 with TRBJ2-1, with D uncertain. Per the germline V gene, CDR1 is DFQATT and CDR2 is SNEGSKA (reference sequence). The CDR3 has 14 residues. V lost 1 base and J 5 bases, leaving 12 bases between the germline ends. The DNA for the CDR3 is TGCAGTGCTAGAGGGCTAGGCGGAAACAATGAGCAGTTCTTC. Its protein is CSARGLGGNNEQFF.

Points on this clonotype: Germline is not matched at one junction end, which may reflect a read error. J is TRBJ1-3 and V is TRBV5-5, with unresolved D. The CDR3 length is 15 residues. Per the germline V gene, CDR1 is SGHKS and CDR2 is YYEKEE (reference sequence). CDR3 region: CASTLGPSSGNTIYF. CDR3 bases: TGTGCCAGCACCTTGGGTCCCAGCTCTGGAAACACCATATATTTT.

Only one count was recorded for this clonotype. CDR3 protein: CASTDRVLQNIQYF. In DNA, the CDR3 is TGTGCCAGTACGGACAGGGTACTTCAAAACATTCAGTACTTC. The gene calls are TRBV6-2 or TRBV6-3 and TRBJ2-4; TRBD1 aligns across 8 bases. The trim removed 9 bases at V and 5 bases at J, leaving 9 bases unmatched. The CDR3 length is 14 residues. The germline V gene encodes CDR1 MNHEY and CDR2 SVGEGT.

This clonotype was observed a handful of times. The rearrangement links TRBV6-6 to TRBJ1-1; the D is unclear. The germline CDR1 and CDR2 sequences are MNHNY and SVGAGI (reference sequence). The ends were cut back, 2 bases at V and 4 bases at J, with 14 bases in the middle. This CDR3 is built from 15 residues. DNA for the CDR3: TGTGCCAGCAGTTACGCCCGGGATGGATCCACTGAAGCTTTCTTT. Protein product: CASSYARDGSTEAFF.

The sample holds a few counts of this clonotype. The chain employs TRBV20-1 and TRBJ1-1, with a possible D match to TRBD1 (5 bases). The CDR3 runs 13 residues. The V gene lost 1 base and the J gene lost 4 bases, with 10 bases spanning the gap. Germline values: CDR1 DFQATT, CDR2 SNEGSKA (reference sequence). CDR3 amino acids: CSARVGTITEAFF. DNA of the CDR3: TGCAGTGCTAGAGTAGGGACGATCACTGAAGCTTTCTTT.